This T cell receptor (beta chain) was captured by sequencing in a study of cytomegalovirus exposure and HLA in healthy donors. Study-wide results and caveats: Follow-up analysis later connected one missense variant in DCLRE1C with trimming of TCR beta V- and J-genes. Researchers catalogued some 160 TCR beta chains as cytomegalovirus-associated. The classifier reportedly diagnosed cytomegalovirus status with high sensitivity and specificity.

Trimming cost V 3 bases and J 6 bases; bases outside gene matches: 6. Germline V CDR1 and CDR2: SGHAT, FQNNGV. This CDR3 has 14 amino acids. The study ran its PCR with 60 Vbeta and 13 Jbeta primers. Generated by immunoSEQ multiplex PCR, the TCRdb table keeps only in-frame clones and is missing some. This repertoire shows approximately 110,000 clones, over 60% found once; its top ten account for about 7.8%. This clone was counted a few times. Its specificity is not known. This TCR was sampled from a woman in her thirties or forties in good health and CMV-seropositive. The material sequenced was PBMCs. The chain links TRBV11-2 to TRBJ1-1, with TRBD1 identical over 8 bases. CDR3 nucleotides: TGTGCCAGCAGCTTGACAGGGGCCTTCTCTGAAGCTTTCTTT. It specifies CASSLTGAFSEAFF. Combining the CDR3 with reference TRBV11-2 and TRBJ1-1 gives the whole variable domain EAGVAQSPRYKIIEKRQSVAFWCNPISGHATLYWYQQILGQGPKLLIQFQNNGVVDDSQLPKDRFSAERLKGVDSTLKIQPAKLEDSAVYLCASSLTGAFSEAFFGQGTRLTVV.